The clone carrying this T cell receptor (beta chain) was seen once. Its antigen is still unknown. The V and J ends lost 1 base and 0 bases, in that order; junction bases with no gene match: 6. Germline V gene lookup returns CDR1 SGHKS and CDR2 YYEKEE (reference sequence). The CDR3 sequence is 17 residues long. This table comes from immunoSEQ multiplex PCR, and its TCRdb copy is limited to in-frame clones, with some not included. The sample has tens of thousands of clones; approximately 90% are singletons. This entry is derived from a study of OX40 agonist ivuxolimab in advanced cancers. Study-wide points: Undetermined was the antigen specificity of the expanded peripheral T cells. In general, CD8+ T cells held more expanded clones than CD4+ did, on average. The study observed clonal expansion of CD4+ and CD8+ blood T cells by week 6 at 0.1 to 3.0 mg/kg.

V is TRBV5-5 and J is TRBJ1-4; 7 nucleotides match TRBD1. This TCR came from an adult with an advanced solid tumor such as melanoma, head and neck, liver or kidney cancer. Specimen: CD4+ or CD8+ T cells sorted from blood, collected in a trial of the OX40 agonist ivuxolimab. The CDR3 loop is CASSLRRQGSTNEKLFF. In DNA form, the CDR3 reads TGTGCCAGCAGCTTGCGGAGACAGGGATCAACTAATGAAAAACTGTTTTTT.